This TCR beta chain was documented in a study of CD8 T cells in ankylosing spondylitis (dated by TCRdb to the late 2010s). Notes on the research overall: To find TCR variants linked to disease, the study profiled T cell receptor beta repertoires in ankylosing spondylitis patients and healthy donors. The whole study cohort included 95 to 130 healthy donors and around 25 ankylosing spondylitis patients. Peripheral blood was sampled, and synovial fluid was also collected from ankylosing spondylitis patients. General findings and caveats noted by the study authors: Blood from ankylosing spondylitis patients appeared to be characterized by a TCR beta motif made up of under ten highly homologous amino acid variants. Some of the motif variants had been reported before in the synovial fluid and blood of reactive arthritis patients, a finding that suggests common disease-initiation mechanisms. The disease-linked clones showed a CD8+ phenotype and occurred at relatively low frequencies in peripheral blood. The disease-linked clones were reported as significantly enriched in matched synovial fluid samples from ankylosing spondylitis patients.

About this clonotype itself: The antigen it recognizes is unknown. An end of the junction does not agree with germline; a read error may underlie this.

These reads were obtained on an Illumina HiSeq 2500. TCR beta libraries were prepared by quantitative 5'-RACE with molecular barcodes. The source study handled its data this way. A new computational method based on a probabilistic model of VDJ rearrangement was used to identify disease-linked TCR variants. The raw public data were reprocessed by TCRdb itself: fastp quality trimming at Q25, MiXCR clonotype calling, in-frame beta chains only. Rows with a matching CDR3 protein are joined into one entry that keeps the most common DNA and genes. The V and J calls were determined by TCRdb, not by the authors. In this sample the table shows some 840,000 distinct CDR3 sequences, 12% of which occur a single time. The ten largest clones add up to approximately 0.5% of the sample. The CDR3 numbers 14 residues from cysteine through phenylalanine. The sequence is cut down to CDR3 DNA, 42 bases in frame from base 1. The germline V gene (reference sequence) gives CDR1 as DFQATT and CDR2 as SNEGSKA.

The sequence is built from TRBV20-1 and TRBJ2-2, with 7 bases matching TRBD2. The source is a male donor with ankylosing spondylitis. Sequenced material: blood, either unsorted or a sorted T cell fraction (not recorded which). The DNA sequence follows: TGCAGTGCTAGACCCGGGACTAACATCGGGGAGCTGTTTTTT. This codes for CSARPGTNIGELFF.